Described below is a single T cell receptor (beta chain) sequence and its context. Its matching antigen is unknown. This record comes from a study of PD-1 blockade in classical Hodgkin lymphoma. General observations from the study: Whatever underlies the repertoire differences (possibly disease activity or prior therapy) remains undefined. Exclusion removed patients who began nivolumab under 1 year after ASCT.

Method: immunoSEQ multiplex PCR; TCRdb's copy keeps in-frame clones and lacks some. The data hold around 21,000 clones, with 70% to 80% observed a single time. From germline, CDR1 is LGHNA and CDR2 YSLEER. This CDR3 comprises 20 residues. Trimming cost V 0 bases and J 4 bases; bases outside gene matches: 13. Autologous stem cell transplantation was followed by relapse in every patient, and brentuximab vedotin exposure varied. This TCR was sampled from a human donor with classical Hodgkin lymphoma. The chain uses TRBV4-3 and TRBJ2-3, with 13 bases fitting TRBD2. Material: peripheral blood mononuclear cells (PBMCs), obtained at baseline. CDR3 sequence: CASSQEIGIGLAGVSDTQYF. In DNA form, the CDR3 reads TGCGCCAGCAGCCAAGAAATCGGGATTGGACTAGCGGGAGTCTCAGATACGCAGTATTTT.